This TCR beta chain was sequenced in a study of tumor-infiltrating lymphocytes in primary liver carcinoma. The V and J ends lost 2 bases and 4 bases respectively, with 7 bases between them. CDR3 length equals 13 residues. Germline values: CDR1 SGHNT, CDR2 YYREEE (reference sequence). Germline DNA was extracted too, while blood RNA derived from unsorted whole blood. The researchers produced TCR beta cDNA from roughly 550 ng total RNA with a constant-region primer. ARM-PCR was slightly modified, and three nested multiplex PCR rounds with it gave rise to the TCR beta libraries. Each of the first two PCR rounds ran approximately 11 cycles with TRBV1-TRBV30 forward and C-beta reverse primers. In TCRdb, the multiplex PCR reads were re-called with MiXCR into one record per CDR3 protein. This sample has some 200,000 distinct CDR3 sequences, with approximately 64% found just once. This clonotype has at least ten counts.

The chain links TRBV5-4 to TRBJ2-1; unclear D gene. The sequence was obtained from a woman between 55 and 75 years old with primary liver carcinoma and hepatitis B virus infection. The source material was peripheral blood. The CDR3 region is CASSFPGYNEQFF. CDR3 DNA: TGTGCCAGCAGCTTTCCTGGGTACAATGAGCAGTTCTTC.